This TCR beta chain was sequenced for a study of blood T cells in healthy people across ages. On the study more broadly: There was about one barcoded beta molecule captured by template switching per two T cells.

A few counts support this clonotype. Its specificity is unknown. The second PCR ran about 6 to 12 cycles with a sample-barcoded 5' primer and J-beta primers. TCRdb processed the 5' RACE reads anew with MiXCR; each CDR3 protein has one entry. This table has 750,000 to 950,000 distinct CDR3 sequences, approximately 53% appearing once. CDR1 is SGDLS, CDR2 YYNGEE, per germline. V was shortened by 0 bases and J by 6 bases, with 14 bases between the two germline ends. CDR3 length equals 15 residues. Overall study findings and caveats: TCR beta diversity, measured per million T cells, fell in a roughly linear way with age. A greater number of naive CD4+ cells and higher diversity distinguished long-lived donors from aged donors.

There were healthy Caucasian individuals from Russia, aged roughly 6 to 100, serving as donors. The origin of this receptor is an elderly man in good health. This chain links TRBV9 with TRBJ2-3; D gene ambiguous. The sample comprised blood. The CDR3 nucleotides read TGTGCCAGCAGCGTAGCTCTCGAGTCAGCCGATACGCAGTATTTT. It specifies CASSVALESADTQYF.